This is a list of T cell receptor beta chains from one sample in a study of identical twins. One entry per CDR3 protein results from TCRdb running MiXCR on the 5' RACE reads. The sample has 250,000 or so distinct CDR3 sequences, roughly 8.7% seen once; the top ten hold roughly 3%. These data also formed part of another study, on yellow fever vaccine responses in identical twins.

Sequencing was done on a sample of CD8+ T cells sorted from blood. Receptors were obtained from a woman between 18 and 29 years old in good health. CDR3s include the opening cysteine and the closing phenylalanine or tryptophan. Each record gives: D gene, J gene, clone size, V gene, CDR3 DNA, CDR3 protein. A D gene is named only where the DNA matches it firmly. Where a row states a size, it is once, few, many or the class of an expanded clone; other rows omit it.

. TRBJ2-3 . TRBV5-1 TGCGCCAGCAGCCCTAGAGGTCTATTCACAGATACGCAGTATTTT CASSPRGLFTDTQYF
TRBD2 TRBJ2-1 . TRBV2 TGTGCCAGCAGTGAGGGGCGGGGGGCCACCTACAATGAGCAGTTCTTC CASSEGRGATYNEQFF
. TRBJ2-5 . TRBV6-2/TRBV6-3 TGTGCCAGCAGTTACGCTGCAGAGCCAAAAGAGACCCAGTACTTC CASSYAAEPKETQYF
. TRBJ2-7 few TRBV20-1 TGCAGTGCTCCGACTGACGGGAGAGGGGCCACCTACGAGCAGTACTTC CSAPTDGRGATYEQYF
. TRBJ2-3 . TRBV7-3 TGTGCCAGCAGCTTAAGGTCCGACCGAGGGGATACGCAGTATTTT CASSLRSDRGDTQYF
. TRBJ1-1 many TRBV5-1 TGCGCCAGCAGCTTTTCCGGGGGGTCGAACACTGAAGCTTTCTTT CASSFSGGSNTEAFF
TRBD1 TRBJ2-1 . TRBV11-1 TGTGCCAGCAGCTTATCCGGGACAGGTGAGCAGTTCTTC CASSLSGTGEQFF
. TRBJ1-1 many TRBV5-1 TGCGCCAGCACCCCAATACAGGGCAACACTGAAGCTTTCTTT CASTPIQGNTEAFF
TRBD1 TRBJ2-1 many TRBV29-1 TGCAGCGTTGCGGACAGGGCAAATGAGCAGTTCTTC CSVADRANEQFF
TRBD1 TRBJ2-7 . TRBV15 TGTGCCACCAGCTTTACAGGGGTAGAGCAGTACTTC CATSFTGVEQYF
TRBD2 TRBJ2-2 few TRBV9 TGTGCCAGCAGCGGCGGACTAGCGGGAGGACCGTCGAACACCGGGGAGCTGTTTTTT CASSGGLAGGPSNTGELFF
TRBD2 TRBJ2-1 few TRBV3-1 TGTGCCAGCAGCCCCCCTAGCGGGAGTCACAATGAGCAGTTCTTC CASSPPSGSHNEQFF
. TRBJ2-1 . TRBV9 TGTGCCAGCAGCCCCCGGTCCCAAATCAGCTCCTACAATGAGCAGTTCTTC CASSPRSQISSYNEQFF
TRBD1 TRBJ2-5 once TRBV28 TGTGCCAGCAGTCGAGGGACAGGCGCTGACCGAGAGACCCAGTACTTC CASSRGTGADRETQYF
. TRBJ2-1 many TRBV7-9 TGTGCCAGCAGCCTTGATGCGGCCACCGAGGGGTTCTTC CASSLDAATEGFF
. TRBJ2-1 . TRBV7-3 TGTGCCAGCGGGGCGGCAGCTTACAATGAGCAGTTCTTC CASGAAAYNEQFF
. TRBJ2-3 few TRBV13 TGTGCCAGCAGCTTAGATTACCGGGATACGCAGTATTTT CASSLDYRDTQYF
TRBD2 TRBJ2-1 . TRBV27 TGTGCCAGCAGTTTAATAGGACTAGTGAATGAGCAGTTCTTC CASSLIGLVNEQFF
. TRBJ2-7 many TRBV4-3 TGCGCCAGCAGCCAAGAACCCGCTGGATCCTCAGGACGTCTGTACTTC CASSQEPAGSSGRLYF
. TRBJ2-2 few TRBV3-1 TGTGCCAGCAGCCCAATATTTCAAGTCACCGGGGAGCTGTTTTTT CASSPIFQVTGELFF
. TRBJ2-5 . TRBV10-3 TGTGCCATCAGTGAACGACAAAGGGATGAGACCCAGTACTTC CAISERQRDETQYF
TRBD1 TRBJ1-2 many TRBV24-1 TGTGCCACCAGTGATGGACAGGGGTCGGACTATGGCTACACCTTC CATSDGQGSDYGYTF
. TRBJ1-1 few TRBV6-5 TGTGCCAGCAGTTACTCGATTGACAGGCGGAACACTGAAGCTTTCTTT CASSYSIDRRNTEAFF
. TRBJ1-2 few TRBV5-5 TGTGCCAGCAGCTTGGAGTTGGGTACACCCGGAAATGGCTACACCTTC CASSLELGTPGNGYTF
TRBD2 TRBJ2-1 . TRBV27 TGTGCCAGCAGTCCAATAGCGGGAGCTGGAAGCAATGAGCAGTTCTTC CASSPIAGAGSNEQFF
. TRBJ1-5 . TRBV11-2 TGTGCCAGCAGCTTAGATTGGTTAGGTCAGCCCCAGCATTTT CASSLDWLGQPQHF
TRBD1 TRBJ2-1 few TRBV29-1 TGCAGCGTCCGGACAGGGGGAGAAGATGAGCAGTTCTTC CSVRTGGEDEQFF
. TRBJ1-2 . TRBV7-9 TGTGCCAGCAGCTTAGATCTTTTGGTGACAGATTATGGCTACACCTTC CASSLDLLVTDYGYTF
. TRBJ1-5 few TRBV28 TGTGCCAGCAGCGATCTTCGCAGGACCAATCAGCCCCAGCATTTT CASSDLRRTNQPQHF
. TRBJ1-1 few TRBV4-1 TGCGCCAGCAGCTCATTGAATGGGCCTGAAGCTTTCTTT CASSSLNGPEAFF
TRBD2 TRBJ2-1 medium-sized TRBV4-3 TGCGCCAGCAGCCAAGAGGGTAGCGGGAGTTACAATGAGCAGTTCTTC CASSQEGSGSYNEQFF
. TRBJ2-7 . TRBV7-9 TGTGCCAGCAGCTTTGCCAGCGAGAGCTCCTACGAGCAGTACTTC CASSFASESSYEQYF
TRBD1 TRBJ2-7 many TRBV7-9 TGTGCCAGCTCCTCACCCCCGGACAGGGAATACGAGCAGTACTTC CASSSPPDREYEQYF
. TRBJ2-7 . TRBV2 TGTGCCAGCAGTGAGAATTTGGCAGGGTCCCACGAGCAGTACTTC CASSENLAGSHEQYF
TRBD1 TRBJ2-7 many TRBV10-3 TGTGCCATCGCGGGACAGGATTCCTACGAGCAGTACTTC CAIAGQDSYEQYF
. TRBJ2-3 . TRBV7-9 TGTGCCAGCAGCGGTACGGGGGCTAGCTTTCCGACAGATACGCAGTATTTT CASSGTGASFPTDTQYF
. TRBJ2-7 few TRBV7-9 TGTGCCAGCACCGGCGGGTGGTCAAACTACGAGCAGTACTTC CASTGGWSNYEQYF
. TRBJ1-4 few TRBV6-5 TGTGCCAGCAGTTACCGGGGTGGAAGCGATGAAAAACTGTTTTTT CASSYRGGSDEKLFF
. TRBJ1-1 few TRBV7-9 TGTGCCAGCAGCTCTATGAACACTGAAGCTTTCTTT CASSSMNTEAFF
. TRBJ2-7 many TRBV20-1 TGCAGTGTCCCGGTAGGCCACGAGCAGTACTTC CSVPVGHEQYF
TRBD1 TRBJ1-4 . TRBV4-3 TGCGCCAGCAGCCGAGCCAGACAGGGAGTTAATGAAAAACTGTTTTTT CASSRARQGVNEKLFF
. TRBJ2-2 few TRBV6-5 TGTGCCAGCAGTTACTCGACGCCCTCCGGGGAGCTGTTTTTT CASSYSTPSGELFF
TRBD1 TRBJ2-2 many TRBV7-3 TGTGCCAGCAGGTCCACCGGGACAGGGGGTGTTACCGGGGAGCTGTTTTTT CASRSTGTGGVTGELFF
TRBD1 TRBJ2-7 . TRBV10-3 TGTGCCATCAGTGAGCGGACAGGCTCCTACGAGCAGTACTTC CAISERTGSYEQYF
TRBD2 TRBJ2-1 many TRBV28 TGTGCCAGCAGTTTCCTCATGAGTAGCGGGAGTTCTTATGAGCAGTTCTTC CASSFLMSSGSSYEQFF
TRBD1 TRBJ1-2 few TRBV20-1 TGCAGTGCTAGAGCACCGGACAGGATAGATGGCTACACCTTC CSARAPDRIDGYTF
TRBD1 TRBJ1-1 . TRBV14 TGTGCCAGCAGCACTCGGACAGGGGTGGAAGTTGAAGCTTTCTTT CASSTRTGVEVEAFF
TRBD2 TRBJ2-7 few TRBV12-3/TRBV12-4 TGTGCCAGCAGCCCGACCATCGGGACTAGCGGGAGTTGGAACGAGCAGTACTTC CASSPTIGTSGSWNEQYF
TRBD1 TRBJ2-7 few TRBV27 TGTGCCAGCAGTTTCTCGACAGGGGACCTCTCCTACGAGCAGTACTTC CASSFSTGDLSYEQYF
TRBD1 TRBJ2-7 . TRBV4-3 TGCGCCAGCAGCCAAGATCGGTCAGGGGGCCCCTACGAGCAGTACTTC CASSQDRSGGPYEQYF
TRBD1 TRBJ2-7 many TRBV6-1 TGTGCCAGCAGTATCCGGGACAGGGAACCCTACGAGCAGTACTTC CASSIRDREPYEQYF
. TRBJ2-6 once TRBV14 TGTGCCAGCAGCCAGGGAGTCGGCGCAGCCTGGCTAGGGGCCAACGTCCTGACTTTC CASSQGVGAAWLGANVLTF
TRBD2 TRBJ2-7 few TRBV2 TGTGCCAGCAGTCGACTAGCGGGAAGGTACGAGCAGTACTTC CASSRLAGRYEQYF
. TRBJ1-1 many TRBV28 TGTGCCAGCCGGACAGATCGCATGAACACTGAAGCTTTCTTT CASRTDRMNTEAFF
. TRBJ2-7 few TRBV5-1 TGCGCCAGCAGCTGGGACACCTCCCCCAACACCTACGAGCAGTACTTC CASSWDTSPNTYEQYF
TRBD2 TRBJ2-5 . TRBV7-8 TGTGCCAGCAGCTTCGTGGGAGGGCCGCAAGAGACCCAGTACTTC CASSFVGGPQETQYF
. TRBJ2-7 many TRBV2 TGTGCCCAAAGGGCGGAAACAGCGTCGAACTACGAGCAGTACTTC CAQRAETASNYEQYF
TRBD2 TRBJ2-7 once TRBV27 TGTGCCAGCAGTTTTGGGGGACTAGGGTACGAGCAGTACTTC CASSFGGLGYEQYF
. TRBJ2-3 many TRBV14 TGTGCCAGCAGCCATCCGCAGGGACTCGCAGATACGCAGTATTTT CASSHPQGLADTQYF
. TRBJ2-7 few TRBV7-6 TGTGCCAGCAGCTTAAAGGGCGGCCCTTCCTACGAGCAGTACTTC CASSLKGGPSYEQYF